These T cell receptor beta chains were read from a single sample in a study of shared clonotypes between healthy human individuals. Some clones are missing from TCRdb's copy, which holds only in-frame ones; the method was immunoSEQ multiplex PCR. Found here are approximately 2.5 million clones, over 85% of them singletons; the top ten hold around 0.14%. Sequencing was done on a sample of naive CD4+ T cells sorted from blood. These receptors all stem from a young man in good health. The CDR3 runs from the conserved cysteine through the conserved F or W. A D gene is named only where the DNA matches it firmly. Expanded clones are given a class, and other clones once, few, many or no size at all.

J,V,D,size,CDR3,DNA
TRBJ2-2,TRBV6-1,TRBD2,-,CAGGSGSPGGELFF,TGTGCCGGAGGGAGCGGGAGCCCTGGCGGGGAGCTGTTTTTT
TRBJ2-1,TRBV5-1,TRBD2,-,CASSSSSGAIEQFF,TGCGCCAGCAGCTCTTCTAGCGGGGCCATTGAGCAGTTCTTC
TRBJ2-3,TRBV5-4,TRBD2,-,CASSPGLAGATDTQYF,TGTGCCAGCAGCCCTGGACTAGCGGGAGCCACAGATACGCAGTATTTT
TRBJ1-5,TRBV6-5,-,-,CASSYGANQPQHF,TGTGCCAGCAGTTACGGTGCCAATCAGCCCCAGCATTTT
TRBJ1-5,TRBV15,-,few,CATSRDKQVRNQPQHF,TGTGCCACCAGCAGAGATAAACAGGTCCGCAATCAGCCCCAGCATTTT
TRBJ1-4,TRBV4-1,TRBD1,few,CASSQYGTDEKLFF,TGCGCCAGCAGCCAATACGGGACAGATGAAAAACTGTTTTTT
TRBJ2-7,TRBV10-3,-,few,CAISGNYEQYF,TGTGCCATCAGTGGGAATTACGAGCAGTACTTC
TRBJ2-7,TRBV5-1,TRBD1,-,CASSLGFVGTGQDEQYF,TGCGCCAGCAGCTTGGGTTTTGTGGGGACAGGGCAGGACGAGCAGTACTTC
TRBJ1-2,TRBV2,-,-,CASTVQTPNYGYTF,TGTGCCAGCACGGTGCAGACCCCTAACTATGGCTACACCTTC
TRBJ1-1,TRBV6-5,-,-,CASSRGRQAEAFF,TGTGCCAGCTCCAGGGGCAGGCAAGCTGAAGCTTTCTTT
TRBJ2-5,TRBV6-1,TRBD1,-,CASSEVGQITQYF,TGTGCCAGCAGTGAAGTGGGACAGATTACCCAGTACTTC
TRBJ2-6,TRBV5-1,-,-,CASRFTSGANVLTF,TGCGCCAGCCGCTTCACCTCTGGGGCCAACGTCCTGACTTTC
TRBJ2-3,TRBV11-1,TRBD2,-,CASSASGGSTDTQYF,TGTGCCAGCAGCGCCAGCGGGGGGAGCACAGATACGCAGTATTTT
TRBJ2-7,TRBV18,TRBD1,-,CASSPGTVEGSEQYF,TGTGCCAGCTCACCTGGGACAGTAGAGGGTAGCGAGCAGTACTTC
TRBJ2-7,TRBV2,TRBD1,-,CASRSPGQGYEQYF,TGTGCCAGCAGATCTCCGGGACAGGGCTACGAGCAGTACTTC
TRBJ1-3,TRBV14,-,-,CASRDGLRSGNTIYF,TGTGCCAGCAGAGATGGACTGAGATCTGGAAACACCATATATTTT
TRBJ2-1,TRBV4-3,TRBD1,-,CASSNGQGSYNEQFF,TGCGCCAGCAGCAACGGACAGGGCTCCTACAATGAGCAGTTCTTC
TRBJ2-5,TRBV5-6,TRBD1,-,CASSQGAQLFETQYF,TGTGCCAGCAGCCAGGGGGCCCAGCTATTCGAGACCCAGTACTTC
TRBJ1-5,TRBV19,-,-,CASSIIEVGYQPQHF,TGTGCCAGTAGTATTATTGAGGTCGGGTATCAGCCCCAGCATTTT
TRBJ2-5,TRBV5-6,TRBD1,-,CASSSRGQETQYF,TGTGCCAGCAGCTCCAGGGGGCAAGAGACCCAGTACTTC
TRBJ2-3,TRBV5-1,-,-,CASSPGTFSTDTQYF,TGCGCCAGCAGCCCCGGGACTTTCAGCACAGATACGCAGTATTTT
TRBJ2-3,TRBV18,-,-,CASSTTGFTDTQYF,TGTGCCAGCTCTACCACGGGGTTCACAGATACGCAGTATTTT
TRBJ2-5,TRBV15,-,-,CATSRDYAGEETQYF,TGTGCCACCAGCAGAGATTATGCCGGGGAAGAGACCCAGTACTTC
TRBJ2-7,TRBV18,-,-,CASSPPGHPYEQYF,TGTGCCAGCTCACCACCGGGGCATCCCTACGAGCAGTACTTC
TRBJ2-3,TRBV9,-,-,CASSVDAGGLTDTQYF,TGTGCCAGCAGCGTAGATGCAGGGGGGCTCACAGATACGCAGTATTTT
TRBJ1-4,TRBV7-2,-,-,CASTPSRTEGKLFF,TGTGCCAGCACCCCGAGTCGGACGGAGGGAAAACTGTTTTTT
TRBJ2-5,TRBV30,-,-,CAWSVGGYEETQYF,TGTGCCTGGAGTGTAGGCGGATACGAAGAGACCCAGTACTTC
TRBJ2-7,TRBV6-1,-,-,CASSELPGKGYEQYF,TGTGCCAGCAGTGAACTGCCAGGCAAGGGCTACGAGCAGTACTTC
TRBJ1-2,TRBV15,-,-,CATSREGVNYGYTF,TGTGCCACCAGCAGAGAGGGAGTAAACTATGGCTACACCTTC
TRBJ2-3,TRBV18,TRBD1,few,CASSQRTGSTDTQYF,TGTGCCAGCTCACAAAGGACAGGGAGCACAGATACGCAGTATTTT
TRBJ2-3,TRBV5-5,TRBD2,-,CASSLGSTSATDTQYF,TGTGCCAGCAGCTTAGGGTCGACTAGCGCCACAGATACGCAGTATTTT
TRBJ2-3,TRBV6-1,-,-,CASREQGSRGVDTQYF,TGTGCCAGCAGGGAACAGGGTAGTAGGGGTGTAGATACGCAGTATTTT
TRBJ2-3,TRBV18,-,-,CASSPVDSTDTQYF,TGTGCCAGCTCACCCGTGGACTCCACAGATACGCAGTATTTT
TRBJ1-2,TRBV18,TRBD1,few,CASSQDRDYGYTF,TGTGCCAGCTCCCAGGACAGGGACTATGGCTACACCTTC
TRBJ2-2,TRBV5-1,-,-,CASRTDSNTGELFF,TGCGCCAGCCGGACAGACTCGAACACCGGGGAGCTGTTTTTT
TRBJ2-3,TRBV18,-,-,CASSHTRGSTDTQYF,TGTGCCAGCTCCCATACGCGGGGTTCCACAGATACGCAGTATTTT
TRBJ2-7,TRBV11-2,TRBD1,-,CASSRDRANYEQYF,TGTGCCAGCAGTCGGGACAGGGCTAACTACGAGCAGTACTTC
TRBJ1-2,TRBV30,-,-,CAWSVLEGGYGYTF,TGTGCCTGGAGTGTACTGGAGGGTGGCTATGGCTACACCTTC
TRBJ1-1,TRBV27,-,-,CASSFRANTEAFF,TGTGCCAGCAGTTTTAGGGCGAACACTGAAGCTTTCTTT
TRBJ1-5,TRBV2,-,-,CASSVEGGQPQHF,TGTGCCAGCAGTGTTGAGGGAGGACAGCCCCAGCATTTT
TRBJ2-7,TRBV6-1,-,-,CASSERRVSNEQYF,TGTGCCAGCAGTGAACGCAGGGTGAGCAACGAGCAGTACTTC
TRBJ1-1,TRBV5-1,-,once,CASSSGGAMNTEAFF,TGCGCCAGCAGCTCTGGGGGGGCCATGAACACTGAAGCTTTCTTT
TRBJ1-6,TRBV11-2,-,-,CASSLATSGNSPLHF,TGTGCCAGCAGCTTAGCCACCTCCGGGAACTCACCCCTCCACTTT
TRBJ2-2,TRBV28,TRBD1,once,CASSFDRGQVGGELFF,TGTGCCAGCAGTTTTGACAGGGGGCAGGTTGGCGGGGAGCTGTTTTTT
TRBJ2-1,TRBV5-1,TRBD2,-,CASSFGGLAGYNEQFF,TGCGCCAGCAGCTTTGGGGGACTAGCGGGTTACAATGAGCAGTTCTTC
TRBJ2-3,TRBV7-2,-,-,CASSLSRFTDTQYF,TGTGCCAGCAGCTTGAGCAGGTTCACAGATACGCAGTATTTT
TRBJ1-1,TRBV28,TRBD1,-,CASRSGQEFEAFF,TGTGCCAGCAGGTCCGGACAGGAATTTGAAGCTTTCTTT
TRBJ1-2,TRBV7-2,TRBD1,-,CASSLGGQNYGYTF,TGTGCCAGCAGCCTAGGGGGACAGAACTATGGCTACACCTTC
TRBJ2-5,TRBV5-1,-,-,CASSTRHGGQETQYF,TGCGCCAGCAGCACAAGACATGGGGGGCAAGAGACCCAGTACTTC
TRBJ1-1,TRBV6-1,TRBD1,-,CASSRQGNTEAFF,TGTGCCAGCAGCCGACAGGGGAACACTGAAGCTTTCTTT
TRBJ2-5,TRBV13,TRBD1,-,CASSSRDRGLQETQYF,TGTGCCAGCAGCTCCCGGGACAGGGGGCTTCAAGAGACCCAGTACTTC
TRBJ2-1,TRBV19,-,-,CASSMSAGYNEQFF,TGTGCCAGTAGTATGTCGGCGGGGTACAATGAGCAGTTCTTC